This TCR beta chain comes out of a study of T cells in Graves' hyperthyroidism and ophthalmopathy. RNA transcripts provided the source from which TCR beta CDR3 regions were amplified. HTBI primers were employed in a first-round RT-PCR of the TCR CDR3. TCRdb analysed the multiplex PCR reads with MiXCR anew, one entry per CDR3 protein. Counted here are about 200,000 distinct CDR3 sequences, around 17% occurring once; the ten biggest clones make up roughly 50%. Investigators excluded patients with uncontrolled infection, other autoimmune disease, pregnancy or lactation. The CDR3 length is 16 residues. Trimming pared 3 bases from V and 4 bases from J, leaving 16 bases between. CDR1 SGHNT and CDR2 YENEEA come from the germline V gene.

This TCR came from a woman between 45 and 65 years old with Graves' hyperthyroidism. The chain is built from TRBV11-3 and TRBJ2-1; D perhaps matches TRBD2 (5 bases). The sample consisted of blood. Here the CDR3 DNA reads TGTGCCAGCAGCTTCTCTCTAGCAGACTATTACAATGAGCAGTTCTTC. Amino acid sequence: CASSFSLADYYNEQFF. The whole variable domain, remainder taken from reference TRBV11-3 and TRBJ2-1, is EAGVVQSPRYKIIEKKQPVAFWCNPISGHNTLYWYLQNLGQGPELLIRYENEEAVDDSQLPKDRFSAERLKGVDSTLKIQPAELGDSAVYLCASSFSLADYYNEQFFGPGTRLTVL.